Below are 23 T cell receptor beta chains sequenced from a single sample in a study of neurological immune-mediated disorders (dated by TCRdb to about 2019). The sample's time point label, in plain terms: longitudinal time-point 2. Library construction relied on 5' RACE. Reads for this sample came from an Illumina HiSeq 2500. The public reads were reprocessed in TCRdb via fastp at Q25 and MiXCR, keeping in-frame beta chains. Records with the same CDR3 protein are collapsed into one entry carrying the most frequent genes and DNA. This sample lists 65,000 to 85,000 distinct CDR3 sequences; approximately 6% were detected once. 7.9% of the sample belongs to the ten largest clones. Sequencing was performed on PBMCs. These receptors all stem from a woman aged 55-70 years with multiple sclerosis.

As to this clonotype: Being one base from a much bigger clone, this may be a read error. The chain couples TRBV10-3 to TRBJ1-6, with 7 positions matching TRBD1. CDR1 and CDR2 (germline): ENHRY, SYGVKD. The CDR3 has 15 residues. The CDR3 nucleotides read TGTGCCATCAGAGAGACAGGGAATAGGAATTCACCCCCCCACTTT. It translates to CAIRETGNRNSPPHF.

This clonotype turned up a few times. This sequence joins TRBV7-6 and TRBJ2-7; the D gene is possibly TRBD1 (6 bases). V shed 0 bases and J shed 1 base, with 10 bases lying between them. Germline lookup yields CDR1 SGHVS and CDR2 FNYEAQ. The length of the CDR3 is 15 residues. The CDR3 DNA reads TGTGCCAGCAGCTTAGCAGGGGGTGTATCCTACGAGCAGTACTTC. Translation: CASSLAGGVSYEQYF.

This clonotype was counted at least ten times. The chain employs TRBV6-5 and TRBJ2-5; D is uncertain. Germline values: CDR1 MNHEY, CDR2 SVGAGI. This CDR3 region has 14 residues. Trimming shortened V by 7 bases and J by 5 bases, and 17 bases separated the two germline ends. The CDR3 region has the DNA TGTGCCAGCATTTCCCCCCCCCCCGGGGAGACCCAGTACTTC. Its protein product is CASISPPPGETQYF.

This clonotype was picked up many times. This chain uses TRBV24-1 with TRBJ2-1; D may be TRBD1 or TRBD2 (5 bases each). Between the trimmed V and J ends, which lost 6 bases and 7 bases, there was a span of 6 bases. The CDR3 is made up of 11 amino acids. Germline V gene lookup returns CDR1 KGHDR and CDR2 SFDVKD. This CDR3 is CATSWGNEQFF. The CDR3 bases are TGTGCCACCAGTTGGGGGAATGAGCAGTTCTTC.

The V and J genes are TRBV2 and TRBJ2-7; 7 bases fit TRBD1. This CDR3 spans 16 amino acids. Unmatched junction bases numbered 14, after V lost 7 bases and J lost 2 bases. Germline V gene data show CDR1 as SNHLY and CDR2 as FYNNEI. CDR3 sequence: CASTMIPGTATYEQYF. For the CDR3, the DNA is TGTGCCAGCACCATGATCCCCGGGACAGCCACCTACGAGCAGTACTTC.

This clonotype was recorded a few times. The chain employs TRBV18 and TRBJ2-7, with D perhaps matching TRBD1 (5 bases). Trimming cost V 3 bases and J 5 bases, with 17 bases left between them. Germline CDR1 is KGHSH and CDR2 is LQKENI. The CDR3 totals 15 residues. CDR3: CASSPRFGAENEQYF. CDR3 nucleotides: TGTGCCAGCTCACCTCGTTTTGGGGCAGAAAACGAGCAGTACTTC.

The chain couples TRBV5-1 to TRBJ2-3; D is ambiguous. Trimming pared 0 bases from V and 9 bases from J, leaving 5 bases between. The germline V gene has CDR1 SGHRS and CDR2 YFSETQ. This CDR3 spans 11 amino acids. Here the CDR3 DNA reads TGCGCCAGCAGCTTGGCCGGGACGCAGTATTTT. Amino acids: CASSLAGTQYF.

Ten or more counts support this clonotype. The genes are TRBV5-1 and TRBJ1-4; D is perhaps TRBD1 (6 bases). Trimming shortened V by 4 bases and J by 6 bases, and 13 bases separated the two germline ends. Germline V CDR1 and CDR2: SGHRS, YFSETQ. The CDR3 has 14 residues. CDR3 sequence: CASSQGGPDEKLFF. CDR3 DNA sequence: TGCGCCAGCAGCCAAGGGGGGCCGGATGAAAAACTGTTTTTT.

Turning to this clonotype: This may stem from a read error, because a much larger clone lies one nucleotide away. The chain links TRBV20-1 to TRBJ2-7; 11 positions match TRBD2. V was clipped by 1 base and J by 0 bases; unmatched bases: 14. The CDR3 has 19 residues. From germline, CDR1 is DFQATT and CDR2 SNEGSKA (reference sequence). CDR3 sequence (DNA): TGCAGTGCTAGAGTCGGAACTAGCGGGGGACTGAAGATCTCCTACGAGCAGTACTTC. Translation gives CSARVGTSGGLKISYEQYF.

This clonotype has a count of ten or more. The chain joins TRBV7-8 to TRBJ1-2; D is uncertain. V lost 4 bases to trimming and J lost 4 bases, with 16 bases between them. CDR1 is SGHVS, CDR2 FQNEAQ, per germline. The CDR3 sequence is 15 residues long. The CDR3 DNA follows: TGTGCCAGCAGCTCTTTTTTCAAGGGCAGCTATGGCTACACCTTC. Its protein is CASSSFFKGSYGYTF.

This clonotype was recorded only once. It may be a read error: a sequence one base away is much more abundant. The rearrangement links TRBV27 to TRBJ1-1; D perhaps matches TRBD1 (5 bases). Germline lookup yields CDR1 MNHEY and CDR2 SMNVEV (reference sequence). The CDR3 runs 15 residues. Here the CDR3 DNA reads TGTGTCAGCACCCCAGCGGGGAGGGGGAACACTGAAGCTTTCTTT. Translating gives CVSTPAGRGNTEAFF.

This clonotype was observed at least ten times. The V gene is TRBV3-1, the J gene TRBJ2-1; 7 bases fit TRBD1. V lost 5 bases, J lost 0 bases, and 1 base stayed unmatched. The CDR3 sequence is 14 residues long. CDR1 LGHDT and CDR2 YNNKEL come from the germline V gene (reference sequence). The CDR3 is CASSDRASYNEQFF. DNA for the CDR3: TGTGCCAGCAGCGACAGGGCCTCCTACAATGAGCAGTTCTTC.

This clonotype was seen repeatedly, ten times or more. The CDR3 sequence is CASSPGLAGGNTDTQYF. The CDR3 region has the DNA TGTGCCAGCAGCCCCGGTCTAGCGGGGGGCAACACAGATACGCAGTATTTT. This chain connects TRBV7-9 to TRBJ2-3; 11 bases align to TRBD2. CDR1 SEHNR and CDR2 FQNEAQ come from the germline V gene (reference sequence). This CDR3 is built from 17 residues. Trimming cost V 5 bases and J 2 bases; bases outside gene matches: 9.

This clonotype was seen ten or more times. The chain combines TRBV7-6 with TRBJ2-5; maybe TRBD1 (6 bases). The CDR3 totals 14 residues. From germline, CDR1 is SGHVS and CDR2 FNYEAQ. Trimming pared 5 bases from V and 2 bases from J, leaving 12 bases between. CDR3 residues: CASSRRTVQETQYF. CDR3 nucleotides: TGTGCCAGCAGCAGACGGACAGTTCAAGAGACCCAGTACTTC.

This clonotype was observed at least ten times. The chain has TRBV6-5 and TRBJ2-1; D unresolved. Germline values: CDR1 MNHEY, CDR2 SVGAGI. The V and J ends lost 6 bases and 7 bases respectively, with 19 bases between them. This CDR3 spans 15 amino acids. The CDR3 reads CASSLLRNKGNEQFF. DNA for the CDR3: TGTGCCAGCAGCCTACTACGAAATAAGGGTAATGAGCAGTTCTTC.

This clonotype was detected ten times or more. This chain uses TRBV12-3 or TRBV12-4 with TRBJ2-7, with TRBD1 identical over 8 bases. This CDR3 region has 15 residues. The trim removed 5 bases at V and 2 bases at J, leaving 8 bases unmatched. CDR3 in amino acids: CASSASGTGTYEQYF. The CDR3 DNA is TGTGCCAGCAGTGCTTCCGGGACAGGCACCTACGAGCAGTACTTC.

This clonotype was observed many times. J is TRBJ1-1 and V is TRBV29-1; D is unresolved. Trimming removed 7 bases from V and 6 bases from J, with 9 bases in between. Germline loops: CDR1 SQVTM, CDR2 ANQGSEA. The CDR3 consists of 10 residues. CDR3 sequence: CSAWLSEAFF. CDR3 DNA: TGCAGCGCTTGGTTATCTGAAGCTTTCTTT.

This clonotype was counted ten times or more. V gene TRBV27 combines with J gene TRBJ1-2, with D perhaps TRBD1 (6 bases). The CDR3 has 14 residues. V was pared by 4 bases and J by 4 bases, with 13 bases between. Germline values: CDR1 MNHEY, CDR2 SMNVEV (reference sequence). The CDR3 protein is CASSSIQGIYGYTF. CDR3 DNA sequence: TGTGCCAGCAGTTCGATACAGGGTATCTATGGCTACACCTTC.

This clonotype was found many times. The rearrangement joins TRBV20-1 to TRBJ2-6; no clear D gene. This CDR3 contains 16 residues. Trimming cost V 0 bases and J 0 bases, with 9 bases left between them. Germline V lookup: CDR1 DFQATT, CDR2 SNEGSKA (reference sequence). The chain's CDR3 is CSARDHPGSGANVLTF. The CDR3 DNA sequence: TGCAGTGCTAGAGATCATCCCGGCTCTGGGGCCAACGTCCTGACTTTC.

Ten or more counts support this clonotype. J is TRBJ1-2 and V is TRBV6-1; 9 bases are a match to TRBD1. Germline V CDR1 and CDR2: MNHNS, SASEGT. With 0 bases clipped from V and 4 bases from J, the junction kept 3 bases outside the gene matches. The CDR3 runs 15 residues. The CDR3 sequence: CASSEAGTGLYGYTF. The CDR3, as DNA: TGTGCCAGCAGTGAAGCGGGGACAGGGCTCTATGGCTACACCTTC.

At least ten counts were recorded for this clonotype. The V and J genes are TRBV5-1 and TRBJ2-5, with 9 bases identical to TRBD2. This CDR3 is built from 17 residues. The germline gives CDR1 SGHRS, CDR2 YFSETQ. Trimming removed 0 bases from V and 0 bases from J; junction bases left unmatched: 6. The CDR3 DNA is TGCGCCAGCAGCTTGGGCCCCGGGACTAGCAACCAAGAGACCCAGTACTTC. Protein: CASSLGPGTSNQETQYF.

By share of the sample, this clonotype is medium-sized. The chain combines TRBV5-1 with TRBJ2-7; D remains ambiguous. Per the germline V gene, CDR1 is SGHRS and CDR2 is YFSETQ. The CDR3 runs to 14 residues. The V gene lost 4 bases and the J gene lost 2 bases, with 13 bases spanning the gap. The CDR3 region is CASSPADTAYEQYF. CDR3 bases: TGCGCCAGCAGCCCCGCAGACACGGCCTACGAGCAGTACTTC.

This clonotype was observed many times. The chain has TRBV28 and TRBJ2-2; 7 bases agree with TRBD2. The CDR3 loop spans 15 amino acids. Germline V gene lookup returns CDR1 MDHEN and CDR2 SYDVKM. Trimming cost V 4 bases and J 1 base; bases outside gene matches: 3. The CDR3 here is CASSSGGMNTGELFF. The CDR3 coding sequence is TGTGCCAGCAGTTCGGGGGGAATGAACACCGGGGAGCTGTTTTTT.